The rows below give T cell receptor beta chains drawn from one sample of a study of T cell repertoires in cytomegalovirus infection. Via MiXCR, TCRdb re-called the reads, giving one row per CDR3 protein. The sample contains around 170,000 distinct CDR3 sequences, 13% to 15% of which appear only once. The sequenced material came from PBMCs. All receptors derive from a human donor in good health (CMV status not recorded). Some clones in this sample may be carry-over from other donors' samples. CDR3s leave out the opening cysteine and the closing phenylalanine or tryptophan. Each record gives: CDR3 protein, D gene, CDR3 length, V gene, clone size, J gene. A D gene is named only where the DNA matches it firmly. Part of the rows lack a size; the others show once, few, many or a class for expanded clones.

AIEGGRNNEQF	TRBD2	11	TRBV10-3	.	TRBJ2-1
SVDKREDDEQF	TRBD2	11	TRBV29-1	.	TRBJ2-1
ASRASGGNEQF	TRBD2	11	TRBV19	many	TRBJ2-1
ASSFYAGGHNEQF	TRBD2	13	TRBV28	.	TRBJ2-1
ATSRGQDVNYGYT	.	13	TRBV15	.	TRBJ1-2
ASSHLWTTNTGELF	.	14	TRBV4-1	many	TRBJ2-2
ASSLADRARTGELF	TRBD1	14	TRBV7-8	many	TRBJ2-2
ASSLVGLAKNIQY	.	13	TRBV11-2	many	TRBJ2-4
ASSYSTIQANAGRREQY	.	17	TRBV6-6	.	TRBJ2-7
ATARSGGETQY	.	11	TRBV12-3/TRBV12-4	once	TRBJ2-5
SATLSGANVLT	.	11	TRBV20-1	few	TRBJ2-6
ASSFPGQSSLITDTQY	.	16	TRBV28	many	TRBJ2-3
ASSLRPATNEKLF	.	13	TRBV27	few	TRBJ1-4
ASSYSGTGSSSTYNEQF	TRBD1	17	TRBV6-5	.	TRBJ2-1
ASSRFRGVLPTDTQY	.	15	TRBV19	few	TRBJ2-3
SVGQSYEQY	TRBD1	9	TRBV29-1	few	TRBJ2-7
AIRGDTGELF	TRBD2	10	TRBV10-3	many	TRBJ2-2
ASSLGLITYEQY	.	12	TRBV5-6	.	TRBJ2-7
ASSSSQGSTEAF	TRBD1	12	TRBV7-8	many	TRBJ1-1
ASSATGPYEQY	TRBD1	11	TRBV6-1	.	TRBJ2-7
SASGREGYT	.	9	TRBV29-1	.	TRBJ1-2
ATSPGLFNTGELF	.	13	TRBV24-1	many	TRBJ2-2
ASSLGVYTGELF	.	12	TRBV12-3/TRBV12-4	.	TRBJ2-2
ASSYKGADNEQF	TRBD1	12	TRBV6-6	few	TRBJ2-1
ASSLVVRESGGYT	.	13	TRBV7-2	many	TRBJ1-2
ASGDTAGALSYEQY	TRBD2	14	TRBV7-2	many	TRBJ2-7
ASSPGDNSYNEQF	.	13	TRBV19	many	TRBJ2-1
ASSEATGAGELF	TRBD1	12	TRBV2	.	TRBJ2-2
SARGLVNTEAF	.	11	TRBV20-1	.	TRBJ1-1
ASSFGTGTGELF	.	12	TRBV12-3/TRBV12-4	.	TRBJ2-2
ASSFVPGGAAYGYT	.	14	TRBV7-2	many	TRBJ1-2
ASSLGTSGGHEQF	TRBD2	13	TRBV7-3	.	TRBJ2-1
ASSSRGRPDTQY	.	12	TRBV7-2	many	TRBJ2-3
ASSPGPYAAF	.	10	TRBV11-2	few	TRBJ1-1
SVGDLKAGELF	.	11	TRBV29-1	few	TRBJ2-2
ASSLRRAGDQDTQY	TRBD2	14	TRBV7-8	.	TRBJ2-3
ASSPGTSSYNEQF	TRBD2	13	TRBV5-1	few	TRBJ2-1
ASSLEQGALDEQF	TRBD1	13	TRBV28	many	TRBJ2-1
ASSSRWGTGANVLT	.	14	TRBV3-1	few	TRBJ2-6
SARARWENNYGYT	.	13	TRBV20-1	few	TRBJ1-2
ASTGTDSNQPQH	TRBD1	12	TRBV2	once	TRBJ1-5
AWSVPRARGYT	.	11	TRBV30	.	TRBJ1-2
ASSAPGTSRANEQF	TRBD2	14	TRBV7-6	many	TRBJ2-1